This T cell receptor beta chain was sequenced during a study of blood T cell repertoires in COVID-19. Profiling relied on immunoSEQ multiplex PCR, and the TCRdb table lists in-frame clones only, not all of them. The data contain roughly 210,000 clones, roughly 80% of them singletons. Seattle patients were enrolled during active infection and followed longitudinally. CDR1 is MNHEY and CDR2 is SMNVEV in the germline V gene (reference sequence). The CDR3 runs to 16 residues. Trimming took 5 bases from V and 0 from J, leaving 16 bases between them. This sequence originates from a woman of 80 years or more with COVID-19, enrolled during active disease. Material for sequencing was peripheral blood. The V gene is TRBV27, the J gene TRBJ1-2; D is possibly TRBD1 (5 bases). CDR3 DNA: TGTGCCAGCAGTAGACAGACTCCCGTATCTAACTATGGCTACACCTTC. This gives the protein CASSRQTPVSNYGYTF.